The rows below give T cell receptor beta chains drawn from one sample of a study of shared clonotypes between healthy human individuals. Produced via immunoSEQ multiplex PCR; TCRdb's table is partial and in-frame only. The sample lists 95,000 to 120,000 clones, about 70% occurring once. The source material was memory CD8+ T cells sorted from blood. The receptors were gathered from a woman aged 30 to 39 in good health. CDR3s include the opening cysteine and the closing phenylalanine or tryptophan. Each record gives: D gene, V gene, J gene, clone size, CDR3 DNA, CDR3 protein. The D gene is left open where the match is weak. Clone size is given for some rows only: seen once, a few or many times, or a class if the clone is expanded.

>TRBD1|TRBV28|TRBJ1-1|.
TGTGCCAGCAAAAACAGGGGGTACACTGAAGCTTTCTTT
CASKNRGYTEAFF
>.|TRBV5-1|TRBJ2-7|.
TGCGCCAGCAGCTTGTTTGGGGGGCCCTCCTACGAGCAGTACTTC
CASSLFGGPSYEQYF
>.|TRBV5-1|TRBJ2-5|.
TGCGCCAGCAGCTTCTTAGGGATACAAGAGACCCAGTACTTC
CASSFLGIQETQYF
>.|TRBV7-2|TRBJ1-1|.
TGTGCCAGCAGCTTACAGGAGACCATGAACACTGAAGCTTTCTTT
CASSLQETMNTEAFF
>TRBD2|TRBV7-9|TRBJ2-3|.
TGTGCCAGCAGCTTAGCGTTTAGCGGGAGTAAGGATACGCAGTATTTT
CASSLAFSGSKDTQYF
>TRBD2|TRBV10-3|TRBJ2-7|.
TGTGCCATCATGAAGCGGGACTCCTACGAGCAGTACTTC
CAIMKRDSYEQYF
>TRBD2|TRBV5-4|TRBJ2-3|.
TGTGCCAGCAGCTCAATTACTAGCGGGGGCACAGATACGCAGTATTTT
CASSSITSGGTDTQYF
>.|TRBV7-8|TRBJ2-5|once
TGTGCCAGCAGCTTAACGAACCAGTGGGAGACCCAGTACTTC
CASSLTNQWETQYF
>TRBD2|TRBV30|TRBJ2-1|many
TGTGCCTGGAGTCTTACTAGCGGGGGGCAGTTCTTC
CAWSLTSGGQFF
>TRBD2|TRBV5-1|TRBJ2-2|.
TGCGCCAGCAGCTTGGGACTAGCGGGAGGGCCTAACACCGGGGAGCTGTTTTTT
CASSLGLAGGPNTGELFF
>.|TRBV6-5|TRBJ2-2|.
TGTGCCAGCAGCCACGGGGGATCCGGGGAGCTGTTTTTT
CASSHGGSGELFF
>TRBD2|TRBV27|TRBJ2-7|.
TGTGCCAGCAGTTTGGGGCCTGTGCGGGAGTTTTACGAGCAGTACTTC
CASSLGPVREFYEQYF
>.|TRBV6-5|TRBJ1-2|many
TGTGCCAGCAGTCTAACAGGAACCTATGGCTACACCTTC
CASSLTGTYGYTF
>.|TRBV13|TRBJ2-7|.
TGTGCCAGCAGGAAGACAGGTACCTACGAGCAGTACTTC
CASRKTGTYEQYF
>.|TRBV29-1|TRBJ1-1|.
TGCAGCGTTGAAGATCGGGGGTTCATGAACACTGAAGCTTTCTTT
CSVEDRGFMNTEAFF